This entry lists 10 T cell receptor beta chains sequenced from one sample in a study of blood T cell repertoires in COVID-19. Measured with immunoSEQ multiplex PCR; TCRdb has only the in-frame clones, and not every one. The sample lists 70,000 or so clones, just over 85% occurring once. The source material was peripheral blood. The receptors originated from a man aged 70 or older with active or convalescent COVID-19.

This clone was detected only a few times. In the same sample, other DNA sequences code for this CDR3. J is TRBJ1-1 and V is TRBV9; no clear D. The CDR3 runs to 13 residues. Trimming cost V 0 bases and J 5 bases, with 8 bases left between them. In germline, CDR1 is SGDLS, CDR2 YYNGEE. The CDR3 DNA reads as TGTGCCAGCAGCGTAGGGGTGGAGACTGAAGCTTTCTTT. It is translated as CASSVGVETEAFF.

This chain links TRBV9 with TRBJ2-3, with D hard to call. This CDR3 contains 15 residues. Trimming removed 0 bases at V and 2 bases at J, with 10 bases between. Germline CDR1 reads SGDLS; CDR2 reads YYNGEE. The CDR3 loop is CASSVGGGYTDTQYF. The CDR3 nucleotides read TGTGCCAGCAGCGTAGGAGGCGGATACACAGATACGCAGTATTTT.

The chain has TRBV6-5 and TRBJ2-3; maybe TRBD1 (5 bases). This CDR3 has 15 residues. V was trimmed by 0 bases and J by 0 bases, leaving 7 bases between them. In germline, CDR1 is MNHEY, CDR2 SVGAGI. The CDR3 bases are TGTGCCAGCAGTTACTCGGGGCGAAGCACAGATACGCAGTATTTT. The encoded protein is CASSYSGRSTDTQYF.

CDR3 amino acids: CASSPGRGDTEAFF. The CDR3 DNA reads TGTGCCAGCTCACCGGGCAGGGGGGACACTGAAGCTTTCTTT. V and J are TRBV18 and TRBJ1-1; TRBD1 matches at 7 bases. This CDR3 region has 14 residues. With V trimmed by 3 bases and J by 3 bases, 4 bases remained unmatched. From germline, CDR1 is KGHSH and CDR2 LQKENI. The full variable domain, rest sourced from reference TRBV18 and TRBJ1-1, is NAGVMQNPRHLVRRRGQEARLRCSPMKGHSHVYWYRQLPEEGLKFMVYLQKENIIDESGMPKERFSAEFPKEGPSILRIQQVVRGDSAAYFCASSPGRGDTEAFFGQGTRLTVV.

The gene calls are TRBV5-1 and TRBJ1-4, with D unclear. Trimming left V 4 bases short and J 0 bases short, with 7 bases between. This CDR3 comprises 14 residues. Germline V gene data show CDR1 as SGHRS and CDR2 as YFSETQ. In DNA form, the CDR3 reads TGCGCCAGCAGCACCAGTACAACTAATGAAAAACTGTTTTTT. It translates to CASSTSTTNEKLFF.

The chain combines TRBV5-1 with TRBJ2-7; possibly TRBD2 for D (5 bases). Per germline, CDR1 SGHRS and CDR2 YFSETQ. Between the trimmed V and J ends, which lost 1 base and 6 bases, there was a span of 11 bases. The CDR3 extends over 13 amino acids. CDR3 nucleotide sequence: TGCGCCAGCAGCTTGAGCGGAGATCGCGAGCAGTACTTC. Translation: CASSLSGDREQYF.

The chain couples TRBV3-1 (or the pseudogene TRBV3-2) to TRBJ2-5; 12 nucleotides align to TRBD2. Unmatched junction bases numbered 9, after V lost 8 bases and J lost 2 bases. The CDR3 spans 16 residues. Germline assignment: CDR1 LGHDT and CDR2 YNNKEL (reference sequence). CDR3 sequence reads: CASVPRTSGNQETQYF. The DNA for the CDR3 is TGTGCCAGCGTACCCAGGACTAGCGGGAATCAAGAGACCCAGTACTTC.

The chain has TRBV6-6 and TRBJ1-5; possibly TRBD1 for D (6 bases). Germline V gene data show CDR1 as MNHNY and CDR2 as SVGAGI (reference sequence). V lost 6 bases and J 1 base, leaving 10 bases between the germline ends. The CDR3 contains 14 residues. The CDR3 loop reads CASRTGISNQPQHF. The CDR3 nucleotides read TGTGCCAGCAGGACAGGCATAAGCAATCAGCCCCAGCATTTT.

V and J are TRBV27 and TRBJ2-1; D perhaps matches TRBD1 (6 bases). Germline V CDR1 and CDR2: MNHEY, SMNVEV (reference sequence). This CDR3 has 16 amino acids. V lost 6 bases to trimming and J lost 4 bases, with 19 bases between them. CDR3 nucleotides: TGTGCCAGCAGAACATCGACAGGTCGGAGATACAATGAGCAGTTCTTC. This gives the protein CASRTSTGRRYNEQFF.

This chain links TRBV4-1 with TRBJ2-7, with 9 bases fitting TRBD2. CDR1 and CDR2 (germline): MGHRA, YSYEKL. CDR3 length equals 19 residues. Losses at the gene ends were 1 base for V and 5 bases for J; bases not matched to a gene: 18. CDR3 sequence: CASSQAKFKVAGDLHEQYF. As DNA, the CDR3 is TGCGCCAGCAGCCAAGCGAAGTTCAAGGTAGCGGGAGACTTGCACGAGCAGTACTTC.